This entry is about one T cell receptor (beta chain). Antigen: not known. The sample belongs to a study of persistence of HIV-infected CD4 T cells. This nonspecific control used anti-CD3/anti-CD28 bead stimulation of CD4+ T cells. Sorting of responding CD4+ T cells relied on upregulated CD40 ligand together with CD69. Sequencing used immunoSEQ version 4 in survey mode. The data were produced by immunoSEQ multiplex PCR, yet TCRdb's version contains in-frame clones alone and is incomplete. The table has approximately 44,000 clones, about 90% seen once. The CDR3 contains 12 residues. The germline V and J ends were trimmed by 3 bases and 8 bases, with 10 bases remaining between them.

The specimen was CD4+ T cells sorted from PBMCs after approximately 19-hour stimulation, collected from a patient who received antiretroviral therapy. The sequence was collected from an adult man with HIV who was CMV-seropositive. The rearrangement joins TRBV12-3 or TRBV12-4 to TRBJ1-2; D gene unclear. The CDR3 reads CASSLRGEGYTF. CDR3 bases: TGTGCCAGCAGTTTGCGCGGAGAGGGCTACACCTTC.